Listed here are 22 T cell receptor beta chains from one sample, sequenced in a study of T cell responses to AZD1222 COVID-19 vaccine. TCRdb keeps only in-frame clones here, not all; method: immunoSEQ multiplex PCR. The sample has roughly 100,000 clones; roughly 91% are singletons. The sequencing used peripheral blood, collected on day 0 of AZD1222 vaccination. Receptors were obtained from an adult in good health.

CDR3 amino acids: CASSLEARKLFF. In DNA, the CDR3 is TGTGCCAGCAGCTTAGAGGCCCGAAAACTGTTTTTT. The chain combines TRBV7-9 with TRBJ1-4, with D unclear. Per the germline V gene, CDR1 is SEHNR and CDR2 is FQNEAQ (reference sequence). The CDR3 runs 12 residues. V lost 1 base, J lost 10 bases, and 7 bases lay in between. Full variable domain (missing parts from reference TRBV7-9 and TRBJ1-4): DTGVSQNPRHKITKRGQNVTFRCDPISEHNRLYWYRQTLGQGPEFLTYFQNEAQLEKSRLLSDRFSAERPKGSFSTLEIQRTEQGDSAMYLCASSLEARKLFFGSGTQLSVL.

CDR3 loop: CASSPSGLQPQHF. The CDR3 coding sequence is TGCGCCAGCAGCCCCTCGGGGCTTCAGCCCCAGCATTTT. The gene calls are TRBV4-3 and TRBJ1-5, with a tentative D call TRBD1 (5 bases). This CDR3 has 13 amino acids. CDR1 is LGHNA and CDR2 is YSLEER in the germline V gene. Trimming removed 4 bases from V and 6 bases from J, with 10 bases in between.

The chain is built from TRBV10-3 and TRBJ2-7, with a weak D call TRBD1 (5 bases). CDR1 ENHRY and CDR2 SYGVKD come from the germline V gene. The CDR3 contains 13 residues. The V end was cut by 3 bases, the J end by 0 bases, with 6 bases between. The CDR3 DNA reads TGTGCCATCAGTGACGACAGCTCCTACGAGCAGTACTTC. Translation: CAISDDSSYEQYF.

CDR3 sequence: CASSLTGFNSGNTIYF. The CDR3 DNA sequence: TGTGCCAGCAGCCTTACAGGTTTCAACTCTGGAAACACCATATATTTT. This chain links TRBV7-9 with TRBJ1-3; D may be TRBD1 (5 bases). This CDR3 comprises 16 residues. The V end was cut by 5 bases, the J end by 0 bases, with 14 bases between. Germline CDR1 is SEHNR and CDR2 is FQNEAQ (reference sequence).

The chain joins TRBV24-1 to TRBJ2-7; tentatively, D is TRBD1 (5 bases). This CDR3 region has 13 residues. Germline-derived CDR1 and CDR2 are KGHDR and SFDVKD. V was clipped by 3 bases and J by 1 base, with 6 bases between them. The CDR3: CATSDDSSYEQYF. The DNA for the CDR3 is TGTGCCACCAGTGATGACAGTTCCTACGAGCAGTACTTC.

The chain carries TRBV4-1 and TRBJ1-6, with 9 bases that match TRBD1. Looked up from germline, CDR1 is MGHRA and CDR2 is YSYEKL. This CDR3 comprises 15 residues. Losses at the gene ends were 3 bases for V and 8 bases for J; bases not matched to a gene: 5. The CDR3 bases are TGCGCCAGCAGCCAGGTACAGGGGGCATATTCACCCCTCCACTTT. Encoded protein: CASSQVQGAYSPLHF.

This clone was observed once. The chain's CDR3 is CATSRPAAGRTDTQYF. The CDR3, as DNA: TGTGCCACCAGCAGACCAGCGGCGGGGCGCACAGATACGCAGTATTTT. J is TRBJ2-3 and V is TRBV15; TRBD2 might be the D (6 bases). CDR3 length: 16 amino acids. V lost 2 bases and J lost 1, with 13 bases in between. Germline CDR1 LNHNV, CDR2 YYDKDF (reference sequence). Looking up the rest from reference TRBV15 and TRBJ2-3 gives the full variable domain: DAMVIQNPRYQVTQFGKPVTLSCSQTLNHNVMYWYQQKSSQAPKLLFHYYDKDFNNEADTPDNFQSRRPNTSFCFLDIRSPGLGDTAMYLCATSRPAAGRTDTQYFGPGTRLTVL.

The chain joins TRBV3-1 (or the pseudogene TRBV3-2) to TRBJ1-1; D gene ambiguous. This CDR3 contains 12 residues. Germline lookup yields CDR1 LGHDT and CDR2 YNNKEL (reference sequence). V was clipped by 1 base and J by 1 base, with 1 base between them. The CDR3 DNA reads as TGTGCCAGCAGCCAAGGGAACACTGAAGCTTTCTTT. This encodes CASSQGNTEAFF.

The V and J genes are TRBV5-5 and TRBJ1-5; D is undetermined. Per the germline V gene, CDR1 is SGHKS and CDR2 is YYEKEE (reference sequence). The CDR3 is made up of 15 amino acids. Trimming removed 1 base from V and 4 bases from J, with 12 bases in between. The CDR3 here is CASSLNPIGNQPQHF. The DNA of the CDR3 is TGTGCCAGCAGCTTGAATCCCATCGGAAATCAGCCCCAGCATTTT.

The chain is built from TRBV6-5 and TRBJ2-3; D not resolved. Trimming pared 6 bases from V and 10 bases from J, leaving 17 bases between. The CDR3 runs to 13 residues. CDR1 and CDR2 from the germline V gene are MNHEY and SVGAGI. CDR3 region: CASSQRISPAQYF. Written as DNA, the CDR3 is TGTGCCAGCAGCCAACGAATCAGTCCGGCGCAGTATTTT.

This clone was seen only once. The chain joins TRBV11-2 to TRBJ2-5; D remains ambiguous. The CDR3 has 13 residues. The germline CDR1 and CDR2 sequences are SGHAT and FQNNGV. V gave up 3 bases and J gave up 4 bases, with 9 bases separating them. The CDR3, as DNA: TGTGCCAGCAGCTTGTTTAGCAGAGAGACCCAGTACTTC. Its protein is CASSLFSRETQYF.

This chain joins TRBV7-9 and TRBJ2-7; D unclear. Trimming shortened V by 5 bases and J by 3 bases, and 8 bases separated the two germline ends. Germline CDR1 and CDR2: SEHNR and FQNEAQ (reference sequence). CDR3 length equals 12 residues. CDR3: CASSPRRYEQYF. CDR3 DNA sequence: TGTGCCAGCAGCCCTCGCCGCTACGAGCAGTACTTC.

The chain uses TRBV6-1 and TRBJ1-5, with a weak D call TRBD1 (6 bases). The V gene lost 2 bases and the J gene lost 5 bases, with 16 bases spanning the gap. This CDR3 comprises 16 residues. Germline loops: CDR1 MNHNS, CDR2 SASEGT. CDR3 loop: CASSEYHGQSYQPQHF. Written as DNA, the CDR3 is TGTGCCAGCAGTGAATACCATGGACAGTCCTATCAGCCCCAGCATTTT.

The rearrangement joins TRBV19 to TRBJ1-5; D unresolved. V dropped 7 bases and J dropped 4 bases, with 11 bases sitting between them. The germline V gene has CDR1 LNHDA and CDR2 SQIVND (reference sequence). CDR3 size: 13 residues. The CDR3 loop reads CASTPELNQPQHF. CDR3 coding DNA: TGTGCCAGTACCCCAGAGCTGAATCAGCCCCAGCATTTT.

The rearrangement joins TRBV7-3 to TRBJ2-1; D unresolved. The CDR3 is made up of 15 amino acids. The V and J ends lost 2 bases and 4 bases respectively, with 12 bases between them. Germline lookup yields CDR1 SGHTA and CDR2 FQGTGA. The CDR3 sequence is CASSLGRVGYNEQFF. The CDR3 coding sequence is TGTGCCAGCAGCTTAGGTAGGGTGGGGTACAATGAGCAGTTCTTC.

This clone appeared a single time. The chain joins TRBV30 to TRBJ1-1; D remains ambiguous. V lost 5 bases and J lost 5, with 18 bases in between. In germline, CDR1 is GTSNPN, CDR2 SVGIG (reference sequence). CDR3 length: 14 amino acids. CDR3 residues: CAWEVENIGTEAFF. Written as DNA, the CDR3 is TGTGCCTGGGAGGTGGAGAACATCGGGACTGAAGCTTTCTTT.

The rearrangement links TRBV15 to TRBJ1-5; D is unresolved. CDR1 and CDR2 from the germline V gene are LNHNV and YYDKDF (reference sequence). V lost 5 bases to trimming and J lost 6 bases, with 14 bases between them. CDR3 length equals 14 residues. Here the CDR3 DNA reads TGTGCCACCAGCCCCTACCCAGGTCGTCAGCCCCAGCATTTT. Residues: CATSPYPGRQPQHF. The full variable domain, rest sourced from reference TRBV15 and TRBJ1-5, is DAMVIQNPRYQVTQFGKPVTLSCSQTLNHNVMYWYQQKSSQAPKLLFHYYDKDFNNEADTPDNFQSRRPNTSFCFLDIRSPGLGDTAMYLCATSPYPGRQPQHFGDGTRLSIL.

The V gene is TRBV2, the J gene TRBJ2-2; no firm D call. V was clipped by 3 bases and J by 5 bases, with 7 bases between them. Germline-derived CDR1 and CDR2 are SNHLY and FYNNEI. CDR3 length equals 13 residues. The CDR3 bases are TGTGCCAGCAGTGACCGGCAGACCGGGGAGCTGTTTTTT. Amino acids: CASSDRQTGELFF.

The V call is TRBV29-1, the J call TRBJ1-1; D gene ambiguous. The V end was cut by 4 bases, the J end by 1 base, with 10 bases between. Germline assignment: CDR1 SQVTM and CDR2 ANQGSEA. The CDR3 is made up of 13 amino acids. CDR3 sequence: CSVASPQNTEAFF. For the CDR3, the DNA is TGCAGCGTTGCCTCGCCTCAGAACACTGAAGCTTTCTTT.

This rearrangement joins TRBV9 to TRBJ2-5; 7 nucleotides line up with TRBD1. From germline, CDR1 is SGDLS and CDR2 YYNGEE. CDR3 length equals 15 residues. With 0 bases clipped from V and 2 bases from J, the junction kept 4 bases outside the gene matches. The CDR3 is CASSVGQGQQETQYF. In DNA, the CDR3 is TGTGCCAGCAGCGTAGGACAGGGTCAACAAGAGACCCAGTACTTC.

The chain recombines TRBV28 with TRBJ1-1; D possibly corresponds to TRBD1 (5 bases). Germline values: CDR1 MDHEN, CDR2 SYDVKM. The CDR3 runs 11 residues. V was clipped by 6 bases and J by 4 bases, with 6 bases between them. The CDR3 region is CASSQGTEAFF. The CDR3 region has the DNA TGTGCCAGCAGCCAGGGCACTGAAGCTTTCTTT.

V gene TRBV5-3 combines with J gene TRBJ1-5; unclear D gene. TRBV5-3 is an ORF, with its function uncertain. The CDR3 extends over 13 amino acids. The V end lost 0 bases, the J end lost 7 bases, and 8 bases lay between the germline ends. The CDR3 bases are TGTGCCAGAAGCTTGGGGCTCCTGCAGCCCCAGCATTTT. Translation: CARSLGLLQPQHF.